This T cell receptor (beta chain) comes out of a study of T-cell reconstitution after alpha-beta-depleted transplantation in children. This clonotype was seen a handful of times. Using unique molecular identifiers, the investigators prepared the TCRbeta library. TCRdb passed the PCR reads through MiXCR, listing each CDR3 protein once. The table shows about 640,000 distinct CDR3 sequences, with approximately 17% occurring only once. This clonotype originated in a human donor who donated a stem cell graft to a child with acute myeloid leukemia. The sample consisted of PBMCs from the stem cell graft donor, taken from the stem cell graft.

In DNA form, the CDR3 reads TGTGCCTGGAGTGTAGCCCGGGTCGTAGGCGAGCAGTACTTC. It yields the protein CAWSVARVVGEQYF. This chain uses TRBV30 with TRBJ2-7; D gene unclear. The CDR3 runs to 14 residues. Germline CDR1 and CDR2: GTSNPN and SVGIG (reference sequence). Trimming removed 0 bases from V and 6 bases from J, with 15 bases in between. Full variable domain (outside the CDR3, taken from reference TRBV30 and TRBJ2-7): SQTIHQWPATLVQPVGSPLSLECTVEGTSNPNLYWYRQAAGRGLQLLFYSVGIGQISSEVPQNLSASRPQDRQFILSSKKLLLSDSGFYLCAWSVARVVGEQYFGPGTRLTVT.